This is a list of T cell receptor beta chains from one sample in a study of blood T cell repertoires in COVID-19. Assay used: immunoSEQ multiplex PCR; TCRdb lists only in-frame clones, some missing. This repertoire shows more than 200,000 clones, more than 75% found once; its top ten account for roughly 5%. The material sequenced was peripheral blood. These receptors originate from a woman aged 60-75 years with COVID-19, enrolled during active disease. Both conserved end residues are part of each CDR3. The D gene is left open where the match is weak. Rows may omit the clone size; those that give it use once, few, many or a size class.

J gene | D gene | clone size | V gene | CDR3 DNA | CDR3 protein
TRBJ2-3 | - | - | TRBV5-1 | TGCGCCAGCAGCTTTGGCAGGGCAAGGAGCACAGATACGCAGTATTTT | CASSFGRARSTDTQYF
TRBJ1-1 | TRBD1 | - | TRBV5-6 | TGTGCCAGCACCCAGGTCCACGGACAGGGGGGGAACCGGAACACTGAAGCTTTCTTT | CASTQVHGQGGNRNTEAFF
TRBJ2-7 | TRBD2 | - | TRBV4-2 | TGTGCCAGCAGCCAAGCTCTAGCGGGAGGGCCTCTAACCTACGAGCAGTACTTC | CASSQALAGGPLTYEQYF
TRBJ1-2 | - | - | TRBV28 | TGTGCCAGCGGGCCCCTGCCCCGGTCTAACTATGGCTACACCTTC | CASGPLPRSNYGYTF
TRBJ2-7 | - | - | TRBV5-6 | TGTGCCAGCAGCTTGGTAGTTACTGGCGGGGCTGGCGAGCAGTACTTC | CASSLVVTGGAGEQYF
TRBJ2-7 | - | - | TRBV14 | TGTGCCAGCAGCCGCTCCCAAGACGGGGGCTACGAGCAGTACTTC | CASSRSQDGGYEQYF
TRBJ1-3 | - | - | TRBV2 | TGTGCCAGCACCACGGGGGCTGGAAACACCATATATTTT | CASTTGAGNTIYF
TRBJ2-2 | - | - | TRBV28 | TGTGCCAGCGCCCGGGAAGGTGGTGGTGCCGGGGAGCTGTTTTTT | CASAREGGGAGELFF
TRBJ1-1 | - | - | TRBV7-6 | TGTGCCAGCAGCCCCAGAGGCGGGGAGAACACTGAAGCTTTCTTT | CASSPRGGENTEAFF
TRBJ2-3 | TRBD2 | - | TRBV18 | TGTGCCAGCTCGCGGACTAGCGGAGCTAGCACAGATACGCAGTATTTT | CASSRTSGASTDTQYF
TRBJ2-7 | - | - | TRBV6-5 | TGTGCCAGCAGCGACTATTACGAGCAGTACTTC | CASSDYYEQYF
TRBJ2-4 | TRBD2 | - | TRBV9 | TGTGCCAGCAGCGCCGTAGCGGGGTTAGCCAAAAACATTCAGTACTTC | CASSAVAGLAKNIQYF
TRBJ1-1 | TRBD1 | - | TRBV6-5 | TGTGCCAGCAGTTACGGACAGGGAATGAGGAACACTGAAGCTTTCTTT | CASSYGQGMRNTEAFF
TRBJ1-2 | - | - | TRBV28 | TGTGCCAGCAGTCGACAGCGCTATGGCTACACCTTC | CASSRQRYGYTF
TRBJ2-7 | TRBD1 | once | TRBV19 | TGTGCCAGCGTGGACAGGGGGCGCGAGCAGTACTTC | CASVDRGREQYF
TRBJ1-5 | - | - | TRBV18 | TGTGCCAGCTCACCCGCCCGTCAGCAGCCCCAGCATTTT | CASSPARQQPQHF
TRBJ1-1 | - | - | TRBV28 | TGTGCCAGCAACGAACAGGGATCAGCTGAAGCTTTCTTT | CASNEQGSAEAFF
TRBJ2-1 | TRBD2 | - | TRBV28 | TGTGCCAGCCTCGTGGCTAGCGGGAGTCACAATGAGCAGTTCTTC | CASLVASGSHNEQFF
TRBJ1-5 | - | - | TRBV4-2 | TGTGCCAGCAGCCAAGATCAGGTAGGAAGCAATCAGCCCCAGCATTTT | CASSQDQVGSNQPQHF
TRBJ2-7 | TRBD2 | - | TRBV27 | TGTGCCAGCAGTCCCCGGACTAGCGGGACCTACGAGCAGTACTTC | CASSPRTSGTYEQYF
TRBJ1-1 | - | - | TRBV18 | TGTGCCAGCTCACCACTTAGGCAGGGAATGAACACTGAAGCTTTCTTT | CASSPLRQGMNTEAFF
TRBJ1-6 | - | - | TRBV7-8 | TGTGCCAGCAGCTTAGGGGGAGGGGTGGGATCACCCCTCCACTTT | CASSLGGGVGSPLHF
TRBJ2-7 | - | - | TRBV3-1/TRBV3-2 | TGTGCCAGCAGCCAAAACAGCCTTTACGAGCAGTACTTC | CASSQNSLYEQYF
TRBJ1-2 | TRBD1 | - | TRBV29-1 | TGCAGCGTTGAAGGGGGACAGGGCAGCTATGGCTACACCTTC | CSVEGGQGSYGYTF
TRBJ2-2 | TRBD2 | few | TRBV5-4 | TGTGCCATTAGGACTAGCGGATTCACCGGGGAGCTGTTTTTT | CAIRTSGFTGELFF
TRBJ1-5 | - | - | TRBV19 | TGTGCCAGTAGTATAGCGGTCAGCGGACTTAGCAATCAGCCCCAGCATTTT | CASSIAVSGLSNQPQHF
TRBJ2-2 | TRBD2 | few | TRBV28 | TGTGCCAGCGGAGGGACTAGCGCTAACACCGGGGAGCTGTTTTTT | CASGGTSANTGELFF
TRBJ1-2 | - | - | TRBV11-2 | TGTGCCAGCAGCTTAGGTGCGGGGGGCTCGGTCTATGGCTACACCTTC | CASSLGAGGSVYGYTF
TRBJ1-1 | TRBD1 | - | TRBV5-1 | TGCGCCAGCAGCTTGGTGCAGGGGGCAACTGAAGCTTTCTTT | CASSLVQGATEAFF
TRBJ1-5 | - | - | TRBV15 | TGTGCCACCAAGATGGAGGCGTTCAATCAGCCCCAGCATTTT | CATKMEAFNQPQHF
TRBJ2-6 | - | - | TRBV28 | TGTGCCAGCGGAACAGGGTTCGGGGCCAACGTCCTGACTTTC | CASGTGFGANVLTF
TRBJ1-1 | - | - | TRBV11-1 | TGTGCCAGCAGCTTAGGGACACGGAACACTGAAGCTTTCTTT | CASSLGTRNTEAFF
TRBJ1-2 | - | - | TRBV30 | TGTGCCTGGAGTACAACAGGGCTCTATGGCTACACCTTC | CAWSTTGLYGYTF
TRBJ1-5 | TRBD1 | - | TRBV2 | TGTGCCAGCAGTGGGACAGGGCGGAATCAGCCCCAGCATTTT | CASSGTGRNQPQHF
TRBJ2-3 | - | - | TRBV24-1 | TGTGCCACCTCCCCCGTCAGCGCAGATACGCAGTATTTT | CATSPVSADTQYF
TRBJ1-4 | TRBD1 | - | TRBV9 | TGTGCCAGCAGCCGGGACAGGGGTAATGAAAAACTGTTTTTT | CASSRDRGNEKLFF
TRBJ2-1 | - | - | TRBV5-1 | TGCGCCAGCAGCTTGGACTCAAATTCCCCTGATGAGCAGTTCTTC | CASSLDSNSPDEQFF
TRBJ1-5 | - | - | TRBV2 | TGTGCCAGCAGTGAAGCCATTAATAGGGGGACGAATCAGCCCCAGCATTTT | CASSEAINRGTNQPQHF
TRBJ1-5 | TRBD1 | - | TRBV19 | TGTGCCAGTAGTGCCCAGGGGGCCGGCAATCAGCCCCAGCATTTT | CASSAQGAGNQPQHF
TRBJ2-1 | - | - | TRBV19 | TGTGCCAGTAGTATGCAGGCCCCTTGGACGGGGAGTTACAATGAGCAGTTCTTC | CASSMQAPWTGSYNEQFF
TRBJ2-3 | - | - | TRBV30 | TGTGCCTGTAGTGGGGGCAGTGATACGCAGTATTTT | CACSGGSDTQYF
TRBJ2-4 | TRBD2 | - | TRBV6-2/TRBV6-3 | TGTGCCAGCAGTCCCGGGACTAGCGTAAACATTCAGTACTTC | CASSPGTSVNIQYF
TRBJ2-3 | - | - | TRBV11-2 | TGTGCCAGCAGCTTCGCAACTGGTCAGTATTTT | CASSFATGQYF